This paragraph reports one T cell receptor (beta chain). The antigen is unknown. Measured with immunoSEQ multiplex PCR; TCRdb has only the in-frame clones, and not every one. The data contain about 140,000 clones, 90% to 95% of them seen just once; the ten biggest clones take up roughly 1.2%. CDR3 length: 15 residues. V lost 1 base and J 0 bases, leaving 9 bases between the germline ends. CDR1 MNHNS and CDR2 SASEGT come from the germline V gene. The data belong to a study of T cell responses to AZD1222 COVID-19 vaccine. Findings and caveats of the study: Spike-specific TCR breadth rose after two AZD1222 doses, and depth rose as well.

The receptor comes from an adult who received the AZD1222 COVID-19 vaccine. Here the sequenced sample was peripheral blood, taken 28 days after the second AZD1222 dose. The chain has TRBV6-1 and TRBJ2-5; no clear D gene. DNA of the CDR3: TGTGCCAGCAGTGAAGGGCAGAACTACCAAGAGACCCAGTACTTC. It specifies CASSEGQNYQETQYF.